What follows are 24 T cell receptor beta chains derived from one specimen sequenced in a study of blood T cell repertoires in COVID-19. Only in-frame clones appear in the TCRdb table, and some are missing; sequencing was by immunoSEQ multiplex PCR. The sample has under 300,000 clones, approximately 85% seen once. Material: PBMCs or T cells enriched from blood (not recorded which). The receptors were sampled from a woman between 45 and 60 years old who had recovered from COVID-19.

The chain uses TRBV5-4 and TRBJ2-5, with TRBD2 matching over 7 bases. Losses at the gene ends were 0 bases for V and 4 bases for J; bases not matched to a gene: 9. The length of the CDR3 is 16 residues. From germline, CDR1 is SGHNT and CDR2 YYREEE (reference sequence). CDR3 in DNA: TGTGCCAGCAGCTTGGATCGGTTGGGAGGGCCAGAGACCCAGTACTTC. It translates to CASSLDRLGGPETQYF.

This clone was seen only a few times. The chain employs TRBV6-5 and TRBJ1-1; a weak D match, TRBD1 (6 bases). V dropped 8 bases and J dropped 8 bases, with 18 bases sitting between them. There are 13 residues in the CDR3. Germline V gene sequence: CDR1 MNHEY, CDR2 SVGAGI. The CDR3 loop reads CASRGHHLSEAFF. For the CDR3, the DNA is TGTGCCAGCCGGGGACATCATCTCTCCGAAGCTTTCTTT.

This chain uses TRBV7-6 with TRBJ1-6; tentative D call: TRBD1 (5 bases). The germline V gene has CDR1 SGHVS and CDR2 FNYEAQ. Trimming pared 1 base from V and 10 bases from J, leaving 23 bases between. This CDR3 is 18 amino acids long. The chain's CDR3 is CASSLERSTGRVGSPLHF. The CDR3 nucleotides read TGTGCCAGCAGCTTAGAGAGATCAACAGGCAGGGTAGGATCACCCCTCCACTTT.

This sequence joins TRBV25-1 and TRBJ2-7; TRBD2 matches 7 bases. With 4 bases clipped from V and 5 bases from J, the junction kept 5 bases outside the gene matches. The CDR3 is 13 residues long. Germline assignment: CDR1 MGHDK and CDR2 SYGVNS. Written as DNA, the CDR3 is TGTGCCAGCAGTGGCCGGACTAGAAACGAGCAGTACTTC. Translation: CASSGRTRNEQYF.

V gene TRBV18 combines with J gene TRBJ2-1, with 10 bases lining up with TRBD2. V lost 5 bases to trimming and J lost 5 bases; unmatched junction nucleotides: 6. CDR3 length equals 15 residues. Per the germline V gene, CDR1 is KGHSH and CDR2 is LQKENI. CDR3 DNA sequence: TGTGCCAGCTCATCAGGACTAGCGGCGAACAATGAGCAGTTCTTC. Amino acids: CASSSGLAANNEQFF.

This chain uses TRBV3-1 (or the pseudogene TRBV3-2) with TRBJ2-5; D not certain. Germline V gene sequence: CDR1 LGHDT, CDR2 YNNKEL (reference sequence). Trimming stripped 4 bases from V and 3 bases from J, with 3 bases between. The CDR3 has 11 amino acids. The CDR3 nucleotides read TGTGCCAGCAGCCGAGAAGAGACCCAGTACTTC. It encodes CASSREETQYF.

V gene TRBV4-2 combines with J gene TRBJ2-3, with 7 bases identical to TRBD2. Germline assignment: CDR1 LGHNA and CDR2 YNFKEQ. The CDR3 covers 14 residues. The V and J ends lost 10 bases and 2 bases, in that order; junction bases with no gene match: 9. CDR3 DNA: TGTGCCATCTCTCTCAGCGGGACCACAGATACGCAGTATTTT. Its translation is CAISLSGTTDTQYF.

This chain uses TRBV28 with TRBJ1-2; D may be TRBD1 (6 bases). Deletions cut 4 bases from V and 0 bases from J, with 33 bases between. Germline-derived CDR1 and CDR2 are MDHEN and SYDVKM. The CDR3 covers 22 residues. The DNA for the CDR3 is TGTGCCAGCAGTTACGACTTTCTGACAGAGGTCGGGGGGCGCGGGGCTAACTATGGCTACACCTTC. Residues: CASSYDFLTEVGGRGANYGYTF.

The rearrangement uses TRBV21-1 and TRBJ1-2; TRBD1 is the table's D call, not checked against the DNA. TRBV21-1 is a recognized pseudogene. The CDR3 is made up of 16 amino acids. Written as DNA, the CDR3 is TGTGCCAGCAGCTATCGAGAAGGGGGTGTTAACTATGGCTACACCTTC. Translated, it gives CASSYREGGVNYGYTF.

This chain joins TRBV20-1 and TRBJ2-6; D unclear. The germline V gene encodes CDR1 DFQATT and CDR2 SNEGSKA (reference sequence). The CDR3 contains 14 residues. Trimming cost V 3 bases and J 3 bases, with 9 bases left between them. CDR3 sequence reads: CSASGGIGANVLTF. The CDR3, as DNA: TGCAGTGCTAGTGGCGGTATTGGGGCCAACGTCCTGACTTTC.

This clone was detected once. The chain joins TRBV28 to TRBJ2-7; no definite D call. The germline V and J ends were trimmed by 7 bases and 2 bases, with 9 bases remaining between them. The CDR3 sequence is 12 residues long. In germline, CDR1 is MDHEN, CDR2 SYDVKM. CDR3 in DNA: TGTGCCAGCACTTCCGTCGCCTACGAGCAGTACTTC. Translating gives CASTSVAYEQYF.

A few counts support this clone. The chain carries TRBV11-2 and TRBJ2-7; tentative D call: TRBD2 (5 bases). The CDR3 has 14 amino acids. The V end was cut by 3 bases, the J end by 7 bases, with 16 bases between. CDR1 is SGHAT, CDR2 FQNNGV, per germline. The chain's CDR3 is CASSFLPTTGEQYF. The CDR3 DNA reads TGTGCCAGCAGCTTCCTCCCCACCACGGGGGAGCAGTACTTC.

The J gene is TRBJ2-5, the V gene TRBV5-1, with D maybe TRBD2 (5 bases). Deletions cut 1 base from V and 5 bases from J, with 9 bases between. There are 13 residues in the CDR3. Germline V gives CDR1 SGHRS, CDR2 YFSETQ. The CDR3 protein is CASSLFSGETQYF. The DNA for the CDR3 is TGCGCCAGCAGCTTGTTCTCGGGGGAGACCCAGTACTTC.

The CDR3 bases are TGTGCCAGCAGCCACGAACTAGCGGGAGGGAAACACGAGCAGTACTTC. This sequence encodes CASSHELAGGKHEQYF. This chain links TRBV3-1 (or the pseudogene TRBV3-2) with TRBJ2-7, with TRBD2 identical over 13 bases. V was clipped by 3 bases and J by 5 bases; unmatched bases: 7. Germline V gives CDR1 LGHDT, CDR2 YNNKEL (reference sequence). The CDR3 sequence is 16 residues long.

This clone was found a few times. The chain joins TRBV3-1 (or the pseudogene TRBV3-2) to TRBJ2-1; tentatively, D is TRBD2 (7 bases). V was trimmed by 4 bases and J by 9 bases, leaving 13 bases between them. The CDR3 spans 13 residues. Per germline, CDR1 LGHDT and CDR2 YNNKEL (reference sequence). The CDR3 DNA follows: TGTGCCAGCAGCCCCTGGGGGGGCGGTGAGCAGTTCTTC. Amino acids: CASSPWGGGEQFF.

The rearrangement links TRBV6-2 or TRBV6-3 to TRBJ2-3, with TRBD2 matching 7 bases. Germline lookup yields CDR1 MNHEY and CDR2 SVGEGT. Trimming at V came to 5 bases and at J to 2 bases, leaving 13 bases not matched to a gene. The CDR3 has 17 amino acids. For the CDR3, the DNA is TGTGCCAGCAGTCCCGGGACTACCACCCTCTCCACAGATACGCAGTATTTT. It translates to CASSPGTTTLSTDTQYF.

The chain recombines TRBV29-1 with TRBJ1-2; 9 bases are shared with TRBD1. Germline CDR1 is SQVTM and CDR2 is ANQGSEA. The CDR3 length is 13 residues. V gave up 7 bases and J gave up 4 bases; unmatched junction bases: 7. The CDR3 is CSAGQGGSYGYTF. The DNA for the CDR3 is TGCAGCGCGGGACAGGGTGGTAGCTATGGCTACACCTTC.

The CDR3 is CASSYSITRTNEKLFF. The CDR3, as DNA: TGTGCCAGCAGTTACTCGATTACGAGGACTAATGAAAAACTGTTTTTT. The J gene is TRBJ1-4, the V gene TRBV6-5; D ambiguous. Germline CDR1 reads MNHEY; CDR2 reads SVGAGI. This CDR3 spans 16 amino acids. Trimming left V 0 bases short and J 2 bases short, with 10 bases between.

The V call is TRBV3-1 (or the pseudogene TRBV3-2), the J call TRBJ1-1; the D gene is possibly TRBD1 (5 bases). The germline V gene has CDR1 LGHDT and CDR2 YNNKEL (reference sequence). Trimming removed 0 bases from V and 0 bases from J, with 8 bases in between. The CDR3 consists of 15 residues. CDR3 sequence (DNA): TGTGCCAGCAGCCAAGAGACAGAGATGAACACTGAAGCTTTCTTT. Residues: CASSQETEMNTEAFF.

J is TRBJ2-2 and V is TRBV3-1 (or the pseudogene TRBV3-2); 10 positions agree with TRBD2. Germline V gene lookup returns CDR1 LGHDT and CDR2 YNNKEL (reference sequence). V was pared by 5 bases and J by 1 base, with 19 bases of the junction left unmatched. There are 21 residues in the CDR3. CDR3 loop: CASSSKTGILAGELNTGELFF. The CDR3 DNA follows: TGTGCCAGCAGCTCTAAAACAGGGATCCTAGCGGGAGAACTGAACACCGGGGAGCTGTTTTTT.

This clone was counted a few times. The chain uses TRBV6-5 and TRBJ1-1; no clear D gene. The CDR3 has 13 residues. The V gene lost 2 bases and the J gene lost 8 bases, with 12 bases spanning the gap. Germline CDR1 and CDR2: MNHEY and SVGAGI. CDR3 residues: CASSYVRVGEAFF. The CDR3, as DNA: TGTGCCAGCAGTTACGTGAGGGTGGGAGAAGCTTTCTTT.

V usage is TRBV5-1 and J usage is TRBJ1-2, with TRBD1 identical over 7 bases. Per germline, CDR1 SGHRS and CDR2 YFSETQ. V dropped 5 bases and J dropped 2; count of bases not matched to a gene: 9. The CDR3 is made up of 15 amino acids. CDR3 in amino acids: CASRPGDRENYGYTF. For the CDR3, the DNA is TGCGCCAGCAGACCGGGTGACAGGGAAAACTATGGCTACACCTTC.

V is TRBV30 and J is TRBJ2-7; tentative D call: TRBD1 (5 bases). The CDR3 consists of 12 residues. The germline gives CDR1 GTSNPN, CDR2 SVGIG (reference sequence). Trimming took off 2 bases at V and 6 bases at J, with 11 bases between the two ends. The CDR3 here is CAWSRQGTEQYF. CDR3 DNA sequence: TGTGCCTGGAGTCGGCAGGGTACCGAGCAGTACTTC.

The rearrangement links TRBV4-2 to TRBJ2-3; D possibly corresponds to TRBD2 (5 bases). Looked up from germline, CDR1 is LGHNA and CDR2 is YNFKEQ. Trimming took 2 bases from V and 0 from J, leaving 12 bases between them. The CDR3 has 16 residues. The DNA of the CDR3 is TGTGCCAGCAGCCAACAGAGCGGCTCTAGCACAGATACGCAGTATTTT. Amino acid sequence: CASSQQSGSSTDTQYF.